This T cell receptor (beta chain) was identified in a study of cytomegalovirus exposure and HLA in healthy donors. Note on this clone: Its antigen is unknown.

The PCR was carried out with 60 Vbeta primers and 13 Jbeta primers. The assay was immunoSEQ multiplex PCR, and TCRdb's table has in-frame clones only and misses some. Of over 90,000 clones in the sample, approximately 74% were seen once. The CDR3 contains 16 residues. Trimming removed 4 bases at V and 4 bases at J, with 20 bases between. CDR1 SGHTS and CDR2 YDEGEE come from the germline V gene. General study findings and limits: TCR beta chains numbering about 160 were designated cytomegalovirus-associated. Later analysis indicated greater clonal expansion among HLA-associated TCR beta chains than among equally common other chains. The classifier was said to identify cytomegalovirus status with high specificity and sensitivity.

This chain links TRBV5-8 with TRBJ1-2; D is possibly TRBD1 (6 bases). The origin of this receptor is a woman in her 70s in good health and CMV-seropositive. The specimen was PBMCs. The CDR3 DNA reads TGTGCCAGCAGCCTTTTACAGGGCCCTCTTTCCTATGGCTACACCTTC. It translates to CASSLLQGPLSYGYTF. Complete variable domain (other parts from reference TRBV5-8 and TRBJ1-2): EAGVTQSPTHLIKTRGQQATLRCSPISGHTSVYWYQQALGLGLQFLLWYDEGEERNRGNFPPRFSGRQFPNYSSELNVNALELEDSALYLCASSLLQGPLSYGYTFGSGTRLTVV.